This TCR beta chain was sequenced for a study of T-cell memory formation after mild COVID-19. Germline CDR1 MNHEY, CDR2 SVGAGI. V was shortened by 6 bases and J by 0 bases, with 14 bases between the two germline ends. The CDR3 covers 16 residues. A single record per CDR3 protein comes from TCRdb applying MiXCR to the 5' RACE reads. The repertoire holds 430,000 or so distinct CDR3 sequences, with around a quarter as singletons. The chain is built from TRBV6-5 and TRBJ1-4; D might be TRBD1 (6 bases). The source is an adult woman who had mild COVID-19 (a few samples of this study predate the infection). Cell type and time point are not known. The sample taken for sequencing was PBMCs or a T cell subset sorted from them (not recorded which). CDR3 residues: CASRPGRTATNEKLFF. The DNA of the CDR3 is TGTGCCAGCAGACCGGGACGGACAGCAACTAATGAAAAACTGTTTTTT.